This T cell receptor beta chain was sequenced in a study of T cell repertoires in cytomegalovirus infection. On the study more broadly: Indications came from public TCR beta signatures; they pointed to CMV infection and to a matching HLA type. Whole-study findings and limits: The study identified carriers of CMV plus the relevant HLA from cumulative public TCR beta family frequency. Predominance within the ex vivo response was attributable to HLA-C-restricted CMV-specific TCR beta clonotypes.

Worth noting for this clonotype: Antigen specificity is unknown.

Via MiXCR, TCRdb re-called the reads, giving one row per CDR3 protein. The table records nearly 550,000 distinct CDR3 sequences, about 15% of them present only once. Germline assignment: CDR1 MGHRA and CDR2 YSYEKL. This CDR3 comprises 13 residues. V lost 4 bases and J lost 5, with 9 bases in between. The V call is TRBV4-1, the J call TRBJ2-1, with unresolved D. This sequence originates from a human donor in good health (CMV status not recorded). Some clones in this sample may be carry-over from other donors' samples. Source material: CD8+ T cells from PBMCs. CDR3 region: CASSPPVNNEQFF. The CDR3, as DNA: TGCGCCAGCAGCCCCCCTGTCAACAATGAGCAGTTCTTC.